This T cell receptor (beta chain) derives from a study of cytomegalovirus exposure and HLA in healthy donors. The overall study: T cells numbering around 190 million yielded 95 million to 140 million unique TCR beta sequences in an earlier analysis.

The PCR was carried out with 60 Vbeta primers and 13 Jbeta primers. The method was immunoSEQ multiplex PCR; TCRdb's version includes in-frame clones alone and lacks a portion of them. The top ten hold 1.5% to 2% of the sample, which has about 140,000 clones, 60% to 85% seen once. The J segment lost 6 bases and the V segment lost 3 bases, leaving 3 bases of the junction unmatched. The CDR3 is 15 residues long. Germline V gene lookup returns CDR1 WSHSY and CDR2 SAAADI. A single count supports this clone. Material for sequencing was PBMCs. This sequence was found in a man in his forties in good health and CMV-seronegative. The chain carries TRBV10-2 and TRBJ2-1; the match to TRBD2 covers 12 bases. The CDR3 region has the DNA TGCGCCAGCAGTGAACTAGCGGGAGGTATCAATGAGCAGTTCTTC. It encodes CASSELAGGINEQFF.